The TCR beta chain under discussion was sequenced for a study of regulatory T cells in long-lasting Graves disease. The overall study: Antithyroid drug use was under 3 months in newly diagnosed Graves' patients.

This clonotype was detected ten times or more. Indicated time point: newly diagnosed GD, antithyroid drugs for less than 3 months. PBMC RNA was the source of the TCR library. For TCR beta, libraries came from iRepertoire HTBI primers and Arm-PCR of CDR3 regions. TCRdb ran MiXCR on the multiplex PCR reads and lists one entry per CDR3 protein. The sample has over 400,000 distinct CDR3 sequences, less than 15% seen once. From germline, CDR1 is SEHNR and CDR2 FQNEAQ (reference sequence). This CDR3 is built from 12 residues. V dropped 4 bases and J dropped 6 bases, with 8 bases sitting between them. The same sample was also studied in work on T cells in Graves' hyperthyroidism and ophthalmopathy. As that report states: Patients aged 18 to 65 had newly diagnosed hyperthyroidism of under 2 months' duration.

The sequencing here drew on peripheral blood mononuclear cells (PBMCs), taken at new diagnosis, from a patient treated with antithyroid drugs. The gene calls are TRBV7-9 and TRBJ2-3; D gene ambiguous. This receptor was identified in a woman between 45 and 65 years old with Graves disease. The CDR3 here is CASSWTGDTQYF. As DNA, the CDR3 is TGTGCCAGCAGCTGGACCGGCGATACGCAGTATTTT. The complete variable domain, with remaining parts taken from reference TRBV7-9 and TRBJ2-3, reads DTGVSQNPRHKITKRGQNVTFRCDPISEHNRLYWYRQTLGQGPEFLTYFQNEAQLEKSRLLSDRFSAERPKGSFSTLEIQRTEQGDSAMYLCASSWTGDTQYFGPGTRLTVL.